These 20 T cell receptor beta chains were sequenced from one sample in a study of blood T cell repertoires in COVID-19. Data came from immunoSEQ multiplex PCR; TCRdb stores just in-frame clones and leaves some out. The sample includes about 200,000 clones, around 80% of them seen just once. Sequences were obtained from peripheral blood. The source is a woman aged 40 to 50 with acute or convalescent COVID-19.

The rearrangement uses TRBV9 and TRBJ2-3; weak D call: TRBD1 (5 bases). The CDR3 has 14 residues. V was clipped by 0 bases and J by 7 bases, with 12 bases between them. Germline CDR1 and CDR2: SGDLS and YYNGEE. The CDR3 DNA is TGTGCCAGCAGCGTAGGGGGCCTCGAAAATACGCAGTATTTT. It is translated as CASSVGGLENTQYF.

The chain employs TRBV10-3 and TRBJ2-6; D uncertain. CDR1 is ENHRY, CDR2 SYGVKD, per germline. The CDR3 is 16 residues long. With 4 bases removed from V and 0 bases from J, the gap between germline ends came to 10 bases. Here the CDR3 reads CAISVFSSSGANVLTF. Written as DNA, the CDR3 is TGTGCCATCAGTGTATTCTCTAGCTCTGGGGCCAACGTCCTGACTTTC.

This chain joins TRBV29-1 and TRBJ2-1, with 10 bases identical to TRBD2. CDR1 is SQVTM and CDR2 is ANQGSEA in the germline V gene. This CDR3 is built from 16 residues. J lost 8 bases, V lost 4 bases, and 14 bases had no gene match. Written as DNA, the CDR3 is TGCAGCGTTGTCGGGGTTAGCGGGAGGTCGTTGGATGAGCAGTTCTTC. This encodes CSVVGVSGRSLDEQFF.

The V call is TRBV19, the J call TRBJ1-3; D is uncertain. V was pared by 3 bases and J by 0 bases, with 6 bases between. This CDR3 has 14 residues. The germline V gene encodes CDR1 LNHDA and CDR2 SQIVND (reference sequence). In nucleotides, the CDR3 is TGTGCCAGTAGTATTTCCTCCTCTGGAAACACCATATATTTT. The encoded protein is CASSISSSGNTIYF.

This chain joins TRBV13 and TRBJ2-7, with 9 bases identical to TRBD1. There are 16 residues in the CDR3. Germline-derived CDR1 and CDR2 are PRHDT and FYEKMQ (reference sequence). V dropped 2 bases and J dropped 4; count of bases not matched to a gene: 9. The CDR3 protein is CASSLQGQGIVYEQYF. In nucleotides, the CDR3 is TGTGCCAGCAGCTTACAGGGACAGGGAATTGTTTACGAGCAGTACTTC.

CDR3 protein: CSVDSGQGSYF. CDR3 in DNA: TGCAGCGTTGACTCCGGGCAGGGGTCCTACTTC. This chain uses TRBV29-1 with TRBJ2-5; possible D gene TRBD1, 6 bases. Germline loops: CDR1 SQVTM, CDR2 ANQGSEA. The CDR3 loop spans 11 amino acids. V gave up 3 bases and J gave up 14 bases, with 16 bases separating them.

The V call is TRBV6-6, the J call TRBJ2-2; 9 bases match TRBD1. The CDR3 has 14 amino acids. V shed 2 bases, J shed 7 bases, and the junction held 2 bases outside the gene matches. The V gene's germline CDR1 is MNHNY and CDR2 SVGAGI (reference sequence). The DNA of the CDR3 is TGTGCCAGCAGTTACAAGACAGGGGGCGGGGAGCTGTTTTTT. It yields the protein CASSYKTGGGELFF.

The CDR3 region has the DNA TGTGCCACCAGTGACCCGACAGGGCAAGCGCGGTTTTCGGACACCGGGGAGCTGTTTTTT. Translating gives CATSDPTGQARFSDTGELFF. The chain has TRBV24-1 and TRBJ2-2, with TRBD1 matching 7 bases. V was clipped by 4 bases and J by 3 bases; unmatched bases: 19. This CDR3 has 20 amino acids. In germline, CDR1 is KGHDR, CDR2 SFDVKD.

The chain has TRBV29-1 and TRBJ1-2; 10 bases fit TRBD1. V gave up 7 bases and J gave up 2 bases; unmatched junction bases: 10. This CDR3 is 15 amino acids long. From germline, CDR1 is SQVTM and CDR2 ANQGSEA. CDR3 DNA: TGCAGCGCCGCCCCCGGGACAGGGGTCAACTATGGCTACACCTTC. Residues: CSAAPGTGVNYGYTF.

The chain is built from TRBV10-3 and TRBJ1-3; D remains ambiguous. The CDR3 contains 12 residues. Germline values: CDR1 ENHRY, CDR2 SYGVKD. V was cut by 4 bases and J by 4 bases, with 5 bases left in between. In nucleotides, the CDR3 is TGTGCCATCAGTGTCGGGGGAAACACCATATATTTT. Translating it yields CAISVGGNTIYF.

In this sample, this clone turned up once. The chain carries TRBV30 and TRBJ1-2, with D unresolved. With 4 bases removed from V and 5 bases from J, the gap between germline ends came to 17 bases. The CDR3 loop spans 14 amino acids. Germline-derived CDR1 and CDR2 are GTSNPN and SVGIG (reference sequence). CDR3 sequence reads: CAWIVPGSTYGYTF. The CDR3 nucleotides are TGTGCCTGGATAGTTCCGGGTTCGACGTATGGCTACACCTTC. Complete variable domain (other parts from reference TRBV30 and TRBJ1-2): SQTIHQWPATLVQPVGSPLSLECTVEGTSNPNLYWYRQAAGRGLQLLFYSVGIGQISSEVPQNLSASRPQDRQFILSSKKLLLSDSGFYLCAWIVPGSTYGYTFGSGTRLTVV.

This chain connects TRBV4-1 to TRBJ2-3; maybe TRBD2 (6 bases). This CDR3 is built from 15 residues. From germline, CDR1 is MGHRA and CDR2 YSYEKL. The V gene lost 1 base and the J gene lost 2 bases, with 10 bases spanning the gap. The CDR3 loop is CASSQVLASTDTQYF. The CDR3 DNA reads TGCGCCAGCAGCCAAGTACTAGCTTCCACAGATACGCAGTATTTT.

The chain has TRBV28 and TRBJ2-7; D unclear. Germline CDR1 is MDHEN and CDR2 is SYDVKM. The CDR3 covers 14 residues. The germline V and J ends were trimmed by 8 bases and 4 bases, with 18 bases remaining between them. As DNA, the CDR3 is TGTGCCAGCTCAACTCCGGCGGTTTGGTACGAGCAGTACTTC. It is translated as CASSTPAVWYEQYF.

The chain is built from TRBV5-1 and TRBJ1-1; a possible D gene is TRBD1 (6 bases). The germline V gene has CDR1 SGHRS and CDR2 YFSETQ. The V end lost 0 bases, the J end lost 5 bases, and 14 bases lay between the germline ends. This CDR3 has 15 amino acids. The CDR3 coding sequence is TGCGCCAGCAGCTTGGGAGGAACAGGGAAAACTGAAGCTTTCTTT. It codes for CASSLGGTGKTEAFF.

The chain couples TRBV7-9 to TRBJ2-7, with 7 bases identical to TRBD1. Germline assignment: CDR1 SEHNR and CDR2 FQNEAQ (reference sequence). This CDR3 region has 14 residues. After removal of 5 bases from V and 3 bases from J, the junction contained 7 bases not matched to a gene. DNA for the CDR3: TGTGCCAGCAGCACCGGGACAGCTCTCTACGAGCAGTACTTC. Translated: CASSTGTALYEQYF.

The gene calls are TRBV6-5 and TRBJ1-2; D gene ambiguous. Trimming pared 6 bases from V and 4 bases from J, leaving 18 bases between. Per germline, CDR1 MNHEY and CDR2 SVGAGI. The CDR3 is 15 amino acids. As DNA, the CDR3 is TGTGCCAGCAGGATCGGGATCAGCATTTCCTATGGCTACACCTTC. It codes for CASRIGISISYGYTF.

The CDR3 nucleotides read TGTGCCAGCAGTCCCTGGACAGGGTTGAACACTGAAGCTTTCTTT. Encoded protein: CASSPWTGLNTEAFF. The chain combines TRBV27 with TRBJ1-1; TRBD1 matches 8 bases. V gave up 5 bases and J gave up 0 bases; unmatched junction bases: 5. The germline gives CDR1 MNHEY, CDR2 SMNVEV (reference sequence). CDR3 size: 15 residues.

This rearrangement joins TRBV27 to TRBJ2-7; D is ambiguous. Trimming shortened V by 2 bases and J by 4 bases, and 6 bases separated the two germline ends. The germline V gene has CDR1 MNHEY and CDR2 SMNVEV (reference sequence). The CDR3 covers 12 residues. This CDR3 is CASSLPSYEQYF. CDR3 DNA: TGTGCCAGCAGTTTACCCTCTTACGAGCAGTACTTC.

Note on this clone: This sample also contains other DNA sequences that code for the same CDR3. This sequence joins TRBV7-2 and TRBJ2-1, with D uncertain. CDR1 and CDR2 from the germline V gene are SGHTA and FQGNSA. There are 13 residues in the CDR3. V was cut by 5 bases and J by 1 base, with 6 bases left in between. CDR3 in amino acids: CASSPSSYNEQFF. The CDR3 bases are TGTGCCAGCAGCCCCAGTTCCTACAATGAGCAGTTCTTC.

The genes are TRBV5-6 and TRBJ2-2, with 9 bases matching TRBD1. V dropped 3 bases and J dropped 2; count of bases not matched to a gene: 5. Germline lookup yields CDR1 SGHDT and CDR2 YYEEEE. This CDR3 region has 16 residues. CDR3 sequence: CASSSGTGSNTGELFF. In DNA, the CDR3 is TGTGCCAGCAGCTCGGGGACAGGGTCCAACACCGGGGAGCTGTTTTTT.